Listed here are 27 T cell receptor beta chains from one sample, sequenced in a study of regulatory T cells in long-lasting Graves disease. Time point noted: newly diagnosed GD, antithyroid drugs for less than 3 months. Researchers made the TCR library from RNA that was extracted from PBMCs. With iRepertoire HTBI primers and Arm-PCR of CDR3 regions, TCR beta libraries were built. TCRdb fed the multiplex PCR reads into MiXCR, producing one record per CDR3 protein. The sample carries roughly 500,000 distinct CDR3 sequences, about 13% recorded once. In addition, the sample was reused for a study of T cells in Graves' hyperthyroidism and ophthalmopathy.

The source material was peripheral blood mononuclear cells (PBMCs), sampled at new diagnosis, from a patient treated with antithyroid drugs. These receptors were taken from a man younger than 40 with Graves disease.

This clonotype was counted a few times. V gene TRBV6-1 combines with J gene TRBJ2-7; TRBD2 is a possible D gene (5 bases). Trimming removed 7 bases at V and 0 bases at J, with 10 bases between. This CDR3 has 13 amino acids. Per the germline V gene, CDR1 is MNHNS and CDR2 is SASEGT. This CDR3 reads CASTPRGSYEQYF. Here the CDR3 DNA reads TGTGCCAGCACCCCCCGGGGCTCCTACGAGCAGTACTTC.

The V call is TRBV5-1, the J call TRBJ2-5, with 7 bases lining up with TRBD2. Germline assignment: CDR1 SGHRS and CDR2 YFSETQ. This CDR3 is built from 18 residues. J gave up 2 bases and V 7 bases, and 20 bases lay outside the gene matches. As DNA, the CDR3 is TGCGCCAGCTCCCAGGGCCGGATGGTGGGAGGGGAGCAAGAGACCCAGTACTTC. Translated, it gives CASSQGRMVGGEQETQYF.

This clonotype was picked up a small number of times. It may be a read error: a sequence one base away is much more abundant. The V gene is TRBV18, the J gene TRBJ2-1; 8 positions match TRBD2. Trimming cost V 2 bases and J 9 bases; bases outside gene matches: 9. The CDR3 consists of 15 residues. Germline V gives CDR1 KGHSH, CDR2 LQKENI. CDR3: CASSPSGLVRGEQFF. The CDR3 bases are TGTGCCAGCTCACCATCGGGACTAGTAAGGGGTGAGCAGTTCTTC.

This clonotype was picked up a small number of times. This chain joins TRBV27 and TRBJ2-1; weak D call: TRBD2 (6 bases). The CDR3 is 15 amino acids. V was trimmed by 2 bases and J by 4 bases, leaving 12 bases between them. Germline lookup yields CDR1 MNHEY and CDR2 SMNVEV (reference sequence). The CDR3 here is CASSLAGRFYNEQFF. In DNA, the CDR3 is TGTGCCAGCAGTTTAGCGGGGAGATTTTACAATGAGCAGTTCTTC.

This clonotype was recorded a few times. V and J are TRBV18 and TRBJ2-7; the D gene could be TRBD1 or TRBD2 (5 bases each). CDR1 and CDR2 from the germline V gene are KGHSH and LQKENI. This CDR3 is 14 amino acids long. The V and J ends lost 5 bases and 6 bases respectively, with 17 bases between them. The CDR3 protein is CASSSGPKTREQYF. The CDR3 bases are TGTGCCAGCTCATCGGGACCGAAGACGCGCGAGCAGTACTTC.

This clonotype was found a few times. The J gene is TRBJ2-5, the V gene TRBV6-2 or TRBV6-3; TRBD2 matches at 12 bases. J lost 4 bases, V lost 10 bases, and 4 bases had no gene match. Per the germline V gene, CDR1 is MNHEY and CDR2 is SVGEGT. The CDR3 loop spans 13 amino acids. The CDR3 bases are TGTGCCACTGTACTAGCGGGAGGAGAGACCCAGTACTTC. Amino acids: CATVLAGGETQYF.

The V call is TRBV5-1, the J call TRBJ2-2; 13 bases line up with TRBD2. Germline lookup yields CDR1 SGHRS and CDR2 YFSETQ. This CDR3 is 16 amino acids long. J was trimmed by 7 bases and V by 3 bases; bases with no gene match: 6. The CDR3 coding sequence is TGCGCCAGCAGCTCCGGGACTAGCGGGATGGTCGGGGAGCTGTTTTTT. Its translation: CASSSGTSGMVGELFF. Complete variable domain (other parts from reference TRBV5-1 and TRBJ2-2): KAGVTQTPRYLIKTRGQQVTLSCSPISGHRSVSWYQQTPGQGLQFLFEYFSETQRNKGNFPGRFSGRQFSNSRSEMNVSTLELGDSALYLCASSSGTSGMVGELFFGEGSRLTVL.

There are many counts of this clonotype. The chain joins TRBV6-2 or TRBV6-3 to TRBJ2-7; D is unclear. This CDR3 is 16 amino acids long. V lost 2 bases and J 0 bases, leaving 14 bases between the germline ends. CDR1 and CDR2 from the germline V gene are MNHEY and SVGEGT. The CDR3 here is CASSYNPADLSYEQYF. Written as DNA, the CDR3 is TGTGCCAGCAGTTACAATCCGGCGGACCTCTCCTACGAGCAGTACTTC.

This clonotype was picked up a small number of times. The rearrangement links TRBV25-1 to TRBJ2-2; maybe TRBD2 (6 bases). The germline V gene encodes CDR1 MGHDK and CDR2 SYGVNS. The CDR3 runs 14 residues. V was cut by 7 bases and J by 4 bases, with 13 bases left in between. The CDR3 is CASTEGRSTGELFF. DNA of the CDR3: TGTGCCAGCACGGAGGGCCGAAGCACCGGGGAGCTGTTTTTT.

This clonotype has more than one count but fewer than ten. V usage is TRBV7-9 and J usage is TRBJ1-1; maybe TRBD1 (5 bases). The V end lost 7 bases, the J end lost 3 bases, and 12 bases lay between the germline ends. Germline assignment: CDR1 SEHNR and CDR2 FQNEAQ (reference sequence). The CDR3 is 13 residues long. The CDR3 loop reads CASTPIRDTEAFF. The CDR3 nucleotides are TGTGCCAGCACCCCAATCAGGGACACTGAAGCTTTCTTT.

This clonotype was seen at least ten times. The chain uses TRBV27 and TRBJ1-1; perhaps TRBD1 as D (5 bases). The V end was cut by 5 bases, the J end by 4 bases, with 14 bases between. CDR1 MNHEY and CDR2 SMNVEV come from the germline V gene (reference sequence). The CDR3 runs to 14 residues. CDR3 coding DNA: TGTGCCAGCAGTAGACCCGGGGGTGGCACTGAAGCTTTCTTT. Its translation: CASSRPGGGTEAFF.

The rearrangement uses TRBV7-3 and TRBJ2-6; 8 nucleotides match TRBD2. With 5 bases clipped from V and 2 bases from J, the junction kept 20 bases outside the gene matches. CDR3 length: 21 amino acids. Per germline, CDR1 SGHTA and CDR2 FQGTGA. CDR3 DNA sequence: TGTGCCAGCAGCCCTAGAACCCTCCCGGGACTAGAGGGCACTGGGGCCAACGTCCTGACTTTC. Translating gives CASSPRTLPGLEGTGANVLTF.

This clonotype was detected many times. The CDR3 loop reads CASRWSAGVNGELFF. CDR3 nucleotides: TGTGCCAGCAGGTGGTCAGCGGGAGTTAACGGGGAGCTGTTTTTT. This chain connects TRBV7-9 to TRBJ2-2, with 8 bases identical to TRBD2. CDR1 is SEHNR, CDR2 FQNEAQ, per germline (reference sequence). CDR3 size: 15 residues. V lost 6 bases, J lost 7 bases, and 10 bases stayed unmatched. Drawing the rest from reference TRBV7-9 and TRBJ2-2, the complete variable domain is DTGVSQNPRHKITKRGQNVTFRCDPISEHNRLYWYRQTLGQGPEFLTYFQNEAQLEKSRLLSDRFSAERPKGSFSTLEIQRTEQGDSAMYLCASRWSAGVNGELFFGEGSRLTVL.

This clonotype was detected many times. This chain uses TRBV18 with TRBJ2-7; D gene unclear. The CDR3 sequence is 14 residues long. Germline CDR1 is KGHSH and CDR2 is LQKENI. Trimming took 0 bases from V and 1 from J, leaving 7 bases between them. This CDR3 reads CASSPPTVSYEQYF. CDR3 DNA: TGTGCCAGCTCACCACCGACGGTTTCCTACGAGCAGTACTTC.

The chain's CDR3 is CSVSTFTSTDTQYF. Written as DNA, the CDR3 is TGCAGCGTTTCGACATTCACTAGCACAGATACGCAGTATTTT. The V call is TRBV29-1, the J call TRBJ2-3, with D unresolved. The CDR3 length is 14 residues. The V gene's germline CDR1 is SQVTM and CDR2 ANQGSEA. Trimming took off 5 bases at V and 0 bases at J, with 12 bases between the two ends.

This clonotype was counted many times. The chain is built from TRBV6-1 and TRBJ1-5; TRBD1 might be the D (6 bases). The germline CDR1 and CDR2 sequences are MNHNS and SASEGT. The CDR3 has 15 residues. Trimming cost V 6 bases and J 0 bases, with 12 bases left between them. The CDR3 here is CASRPGQYSNQPQHF. The CDR3 coding sequence is TGTGCCAGCAGACCGGGACAATATAGCAATCAGCCCCAGCATTTT.

This clonotype was seen a few times. The chain uses TRBV27 and TRBJ1-5, with 7 bases aligning to TRBD1. Germline V gene data show CDR1 as MNHEY and CDR2 as SMNVEV (reference sequence). V was clipped by 3 bases and J by 7 bases; unmatched bases: 6. The CDR3 contains 14 residues. CDR3 sequence reads: CASSFGGGGQPQHF. In DNA form, the CDR3 reads TGTGCCAGCAGTTTCGGAGGGGGCGGGCAGCCCCAGCATTTT.

This clonotype was detected many times. The rearrangement joins TRBV29-1 to TRBJ2-7; D is undetermined. The V gene's germline CDR1 is SQVTM and CDR2 ANQGSEA. The CDR3 length is 12 residues. V was trimmed by 4 bases and J by 0 bases, leaving 7 bases between them. The CDR3 region has the DNA TGCAGCGTTGGCGTCAGCTCCTACGAGCAGTACTTC. Protein sequence: CSVGVSSYEQYF.

This clonotype was seen ten or more times. The CDR3 coding sequence is TGTGCCAGCAGTGCTAGCGGGACGGGCTACGAGCAGTACTTC. Protein: CASSASGTGYEQYF. The chain combines TRBV27 with TRBJ2-7, with TRBD2 identical over 9 bases. The CDR3 contains 14 residues. The junction had 5 bases not matched to a gene; V was cut back by 5 bases and J by 3 bases. From germline, CDR1 is MNHEY and CDR2 SMNVEV (reference sequence).

This clonotype came up many times. The chain recombines TRBV6-2 or TRBV6-3 with TRBJ2-3, with 10 positions matching TRBD2. CDR1 and CDR2 (germline): MNHEY, SVGEGT. V lost 6 bases, J lost 4 bases, and 7 bases stayed unmatched. The CDR3 has 15 residues. Here the CDR3 reads CASSDTSGAADTQYF. The CDR3 nucleotides read TGTGCCAGCAGCGACACTAGCGGGGCTGCAGATACGCAGTATTTT.

The CDR3 spells CSVGGTSGRYEQYF. CDR3 DNA: TGCAGCGTTGGGGGGACTAGCGGGAGGTACGAGCAGTACTTC. The chain has TRBV29-1 and TRBJ2-7; 15 positions agree with TRBD2. J lost 4 bases, V lost 4 bases, and 2 bases had no gene match. CDR3 length: 14 residues. The germline CDR1 and CDR2 sequences are SQVTM and ANQGSEA.

Ten or more counts support this clonotype. The rearrangement links TRBV6-1 to TRBJ2-2; possibly TRBD2 for D (6 bases). Trimming took 6 bases from V and 4 from J, leaving 12 bases between them. This CDR3 spans 14 amino acids. The germline V gene has CDR1 MNHNS and CDR2 SASEGT. The CDR3, as DNA: TGTGCCAGCAGGGAGGGACTGTCCACCGGGGAGCTGTTTTTT. It specifies CASREGLSTGELFF.

This clonotype was counted a few times. This chain joins TRBV6-4 and TRBJ2-7; 9 nucleotides align to TRBD2. Per the germline V gene, CDR1 is MRHNA and CDR2 is SNTAGT. Germline trimming cut 3 bases from V and 3 bases from J; bases unmatched to any gene: 12. The CDR3 consists of 17 residues. The CDR3 DNA sequence: TGTGCCAGCAGTGAGGATAGGCGGGAGGGCCTGGGCTACGAGCAGTACTTC. Translated, it gives CASSEDRREGLGYEQYF.

The CDR3 sequence: CASHGVGNTIYF. CDR3 sequence (DNA): TGTGCCAGCCACGGAGTTGGAAACACCATATATTTT. J is TRBJ1-3 and V is TRBV12-3 or TRBV12-4; D is unresolved. V lost 8 bases and J lost 3, with 8 bases in between. This CDR3 has 12 amino acids.

The CDR3 loop reads CSARRVLSSAYNEQFF. DNA of the CDR3: TGCAGTGCCCGGCGGGTGTTGTCTAGCGCGTACAATGAGCAGTTCTTC. The rearrangement links TRBV20-1 to TRBJ2-1; a possible D gene is TRBD2 (6 bases). Looked up from germline, CDR1 is DFQATT and CDR2 is SNEGSKA (reference sequence). Trimming left V 6 bases short and J 4 bases short, with 22 bases between. The CDR3 runs 16 residues.

As concerns this clonotype: A read error may explain this, as a much larger clone is one base away. V usage is TRBV28 and J usage is TRBJ2-5; D tentatively reads TRBD1 or TRBD2 (5 bases each). The CDR3 is made up of 10 amino acids. Between the trimmed V and J ends, which lost 10 bases and 5 bases, there was a span of 8 bases. CDR1 and CDR2 (germline): MDHEN, SYDVKM. Here the CDR3 reads CATEGETQYF. The CDR3 nucleotides are TGTGCCACCGAGGGGGAGACCCAGTACTTC.

This clonotype was counted at least ten times. The gene calls are TRBV28 and TRBJ1-5; D not certain. In germline, CDR1 is MDHEN, CDR2 SYDVKM. Trimming removed 5 bases at V and 5 bases at J, with 10 bases between. This CDR3 spans 13 amino acids. CDR3 in amino acids: CASSTLRDQPQHF. The CDR3 DNA is TGTGCCAGCAGTACCCTTCGGGATCAGCCCCAGCATTTT.